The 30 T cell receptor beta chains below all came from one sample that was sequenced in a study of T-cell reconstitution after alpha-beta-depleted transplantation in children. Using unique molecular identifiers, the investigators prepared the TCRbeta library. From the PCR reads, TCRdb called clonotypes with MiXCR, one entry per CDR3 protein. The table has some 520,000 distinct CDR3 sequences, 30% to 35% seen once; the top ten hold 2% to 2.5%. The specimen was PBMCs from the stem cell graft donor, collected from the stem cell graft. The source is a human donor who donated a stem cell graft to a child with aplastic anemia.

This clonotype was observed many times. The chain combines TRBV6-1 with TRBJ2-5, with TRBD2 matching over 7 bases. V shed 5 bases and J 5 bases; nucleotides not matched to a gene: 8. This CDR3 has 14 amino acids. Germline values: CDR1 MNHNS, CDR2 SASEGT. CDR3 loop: CASSQKAGTETQYF. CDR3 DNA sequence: TGTGCCAGCAGTCAGAAAGCGGGAACGGAGACCCAGTACTTC.

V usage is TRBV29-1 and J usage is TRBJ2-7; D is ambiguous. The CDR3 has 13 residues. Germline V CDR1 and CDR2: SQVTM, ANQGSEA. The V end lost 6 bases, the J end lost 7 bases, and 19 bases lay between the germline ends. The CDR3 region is CSVLTTALGEQYF. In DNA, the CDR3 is TGCAGCGTCCTTACGACGGCTCTGGGAGAGCAGTACTTC.

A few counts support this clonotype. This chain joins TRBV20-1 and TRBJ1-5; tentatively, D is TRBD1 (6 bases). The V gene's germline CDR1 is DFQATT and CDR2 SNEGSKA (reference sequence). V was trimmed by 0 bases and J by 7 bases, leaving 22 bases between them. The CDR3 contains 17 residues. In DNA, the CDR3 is TGCAGTGCTAGAGATCTACAGGGAATGGGGAGTAGGCAGCCCCAGCATTTT. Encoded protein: CSARDLQGMGSRQPQHF.

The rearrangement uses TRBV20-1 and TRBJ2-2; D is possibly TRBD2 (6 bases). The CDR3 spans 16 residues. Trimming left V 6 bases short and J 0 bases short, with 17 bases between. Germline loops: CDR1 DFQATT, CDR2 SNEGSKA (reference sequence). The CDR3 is CSATRLGGTNTGELFF. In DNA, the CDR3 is TGCAGTGCCACCAGGTTGGGGGGAACGAACACCGGGGAGCTGTTTTTT.

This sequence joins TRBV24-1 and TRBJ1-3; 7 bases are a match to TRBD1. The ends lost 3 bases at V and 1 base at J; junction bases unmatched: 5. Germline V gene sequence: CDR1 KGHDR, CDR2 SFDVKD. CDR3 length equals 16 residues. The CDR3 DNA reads TGTGCCACCAGTGATACAGCAGGGGGGTCTGGAAACACCATATATTTT. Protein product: CATSDTAGGSGNTIYF.

DNA for the CDR3: TGCAGTGCTAGAGAGTTCGGGACTAGCTTGAATGAGCAGTTCTTC. Amino acid sequence: CSAREFGTSLNEQFF. The chain is built from TRBV20-1 and TRBJ2-1, with 9 nucleotides matching TRBD2. CDR1 DFQATT and CDR2 SNEGSKA come from the germline V gene (reference sequence). The CDR3 loop spans 15 amino acids. The J segment lost 7 bases and the V segment lost 0 bases, leaving 7 bases of the junction unmatched.

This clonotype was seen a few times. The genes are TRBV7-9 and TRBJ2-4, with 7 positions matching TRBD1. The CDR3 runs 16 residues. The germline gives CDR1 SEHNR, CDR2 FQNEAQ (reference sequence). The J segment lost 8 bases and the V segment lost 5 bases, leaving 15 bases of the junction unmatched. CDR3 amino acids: CASSPGAGGLRDIQYF. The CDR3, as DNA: TGTGCCAGCAGCCCTGGTGCAGGGGGTTTGAGAGACATTCAGTACTTC.

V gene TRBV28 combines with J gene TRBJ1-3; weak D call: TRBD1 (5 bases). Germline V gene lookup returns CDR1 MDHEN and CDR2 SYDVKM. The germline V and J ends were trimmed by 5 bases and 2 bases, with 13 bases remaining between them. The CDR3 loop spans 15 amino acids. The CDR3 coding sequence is TGTGCCAGCAGTCAGGGATGGCCCACTGGAAACACCATATATTTT. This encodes CASSQGWPTGNTIYF.

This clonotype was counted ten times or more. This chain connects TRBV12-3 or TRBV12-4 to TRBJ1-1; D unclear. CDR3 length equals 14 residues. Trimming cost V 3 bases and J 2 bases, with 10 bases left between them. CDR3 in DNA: TGTGCCAGCAGTTTGATCCAGATCAACACTGAAGCTTTCTTT. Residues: CASSLIQINTEAFF.

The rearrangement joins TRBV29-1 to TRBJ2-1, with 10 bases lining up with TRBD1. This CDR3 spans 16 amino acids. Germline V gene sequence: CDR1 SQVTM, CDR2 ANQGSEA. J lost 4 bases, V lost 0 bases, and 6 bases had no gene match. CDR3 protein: CSVEDWGTGEYNEQFF. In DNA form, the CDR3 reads TGCAGCGTTGAAGATTGGGGGACAGGGGAATACAATGAGCAGTTCTTC.

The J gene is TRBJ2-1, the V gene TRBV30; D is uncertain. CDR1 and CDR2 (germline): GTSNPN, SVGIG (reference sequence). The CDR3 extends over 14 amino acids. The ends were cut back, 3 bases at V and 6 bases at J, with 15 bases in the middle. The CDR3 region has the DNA TGTGCCTGGAGCAGCTGGGAATTGGCCAATGAGCAGTTCTTC. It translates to CAWSSWELANEQFF. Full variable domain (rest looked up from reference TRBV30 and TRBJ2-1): SQTIHQWPATLVQPVGSPLSLECTVEGTSNPNLYWYRQAAGRGLQLLFYSVGIGQISSEVPQNLSASRPQDRQFILSSKKLLLSDSGFYLCAWSSWELANEQFFGPGTRLTVL.

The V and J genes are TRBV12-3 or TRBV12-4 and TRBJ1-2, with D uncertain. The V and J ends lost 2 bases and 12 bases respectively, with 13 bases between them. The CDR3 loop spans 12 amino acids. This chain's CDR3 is CASSLSTDRNTF. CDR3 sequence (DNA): TGTGCCAGCAGTTTAAGCACAGACCGCAACACCTTC.

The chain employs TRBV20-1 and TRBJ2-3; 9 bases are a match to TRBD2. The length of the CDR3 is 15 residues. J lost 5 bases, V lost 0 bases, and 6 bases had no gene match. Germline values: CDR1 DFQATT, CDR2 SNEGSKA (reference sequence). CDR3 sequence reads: CSARDGTSRGDTQYF. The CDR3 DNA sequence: TGCAGTGCTAGAGACGGGACTAGCCGGGGAGATACGCAGTATTTT.

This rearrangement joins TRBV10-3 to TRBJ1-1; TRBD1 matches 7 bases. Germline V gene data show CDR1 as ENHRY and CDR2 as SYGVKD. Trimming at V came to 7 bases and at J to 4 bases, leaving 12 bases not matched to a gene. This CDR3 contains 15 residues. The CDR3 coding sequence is TGTGCCATCAACGAAATAGGGGGCTCGGGCACTGAAGCTTTCTTT. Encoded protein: CAINEIGGSGTEAFF.

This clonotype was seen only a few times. As DNA, the CDR3 is TGTGCCAGCGTTTGGGGGGGCACTGAAGCTTTCTTT. This codes for CASVWGGTEAFF. This chain joins TRBV12-3 or TRBV12-4 and TRBJ1-1; a weak D match, TRBD1 (5 bases). V was shortened by 8 bases and J by 4 bases, with 11 bases between the two germline ends. This CDR3 contains 12 residues.

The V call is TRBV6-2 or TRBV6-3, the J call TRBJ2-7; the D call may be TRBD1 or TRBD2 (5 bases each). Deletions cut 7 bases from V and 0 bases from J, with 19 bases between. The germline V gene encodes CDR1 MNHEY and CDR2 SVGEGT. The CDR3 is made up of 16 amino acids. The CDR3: CASTEIPGRSSYEQYV. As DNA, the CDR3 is TGTGCCAGCACCGAAATCCCGGGACGGAGCTCCTACGAGCAGTACGTC.

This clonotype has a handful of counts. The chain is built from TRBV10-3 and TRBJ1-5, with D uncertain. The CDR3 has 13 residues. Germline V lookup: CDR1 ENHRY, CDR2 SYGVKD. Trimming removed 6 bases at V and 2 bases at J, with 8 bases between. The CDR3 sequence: CAISLDGNQPQHF. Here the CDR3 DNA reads TGTGCCATCAGCCTGGATGGCAATCAGCCCCAGCATTTT.

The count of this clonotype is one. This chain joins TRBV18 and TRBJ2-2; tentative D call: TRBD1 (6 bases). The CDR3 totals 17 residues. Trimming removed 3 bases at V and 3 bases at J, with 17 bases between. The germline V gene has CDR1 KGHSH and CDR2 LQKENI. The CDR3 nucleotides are TGTGCCAGCTCACCGTCTGCAGCAAAGGGGGACACCGGGGAGCTGTTTTTT. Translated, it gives CASSPSAAKGDTGELFF.

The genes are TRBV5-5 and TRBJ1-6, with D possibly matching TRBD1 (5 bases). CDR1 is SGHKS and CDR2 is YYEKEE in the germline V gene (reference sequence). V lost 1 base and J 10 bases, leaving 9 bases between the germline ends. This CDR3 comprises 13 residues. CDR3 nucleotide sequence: TGTGCCAGCAGCTTGCTGGGGGAATCACCCCTCCACTTT. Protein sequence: CASSLLGESPLHF. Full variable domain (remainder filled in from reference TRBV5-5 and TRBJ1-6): DAGVTQSPTHLIKTRGQQVTLRCSPISGHKSVSWYQQVLGQGPQFIFQYYEKEERGRGNFPDRFSARQFPNYSSELNVNALLLGDSALYLCASSLLGESPLHFGNGTRLTVT.

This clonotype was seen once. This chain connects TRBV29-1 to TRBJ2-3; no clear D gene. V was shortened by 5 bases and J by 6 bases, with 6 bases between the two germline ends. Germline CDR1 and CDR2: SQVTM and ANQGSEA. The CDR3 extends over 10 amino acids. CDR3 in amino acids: CSVPTDTQYF. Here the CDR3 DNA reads TGCAGCGTTCCCACGGATACGCAGTATTTT.

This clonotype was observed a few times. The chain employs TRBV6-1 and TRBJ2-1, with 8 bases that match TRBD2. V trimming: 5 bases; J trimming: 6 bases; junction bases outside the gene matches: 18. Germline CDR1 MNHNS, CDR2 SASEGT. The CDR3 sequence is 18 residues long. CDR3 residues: CASSPRAGVIYLGNEQFF. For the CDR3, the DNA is TGTGCCAGCAGTCCCCGAGCGGGAGTTATATATCTAGGCAATGAGCAGTTCTTC.

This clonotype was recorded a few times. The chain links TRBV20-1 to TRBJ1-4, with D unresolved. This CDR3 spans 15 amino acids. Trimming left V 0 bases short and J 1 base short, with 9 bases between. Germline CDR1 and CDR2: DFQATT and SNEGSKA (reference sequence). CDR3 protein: CSARDFRGTNEKLFF. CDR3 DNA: TGCAGTGCTAGAGATTTTCGTGGAACTAATGAAAAACTGTTTTTT.

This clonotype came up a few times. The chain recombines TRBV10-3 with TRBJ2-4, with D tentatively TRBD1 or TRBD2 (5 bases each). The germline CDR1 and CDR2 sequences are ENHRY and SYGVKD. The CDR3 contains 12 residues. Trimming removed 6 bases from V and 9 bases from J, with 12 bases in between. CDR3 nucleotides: TGTGCCATCAGCCAGGGAGATCGCATTCAGTACTTC. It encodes CAISQGDRIQYF.

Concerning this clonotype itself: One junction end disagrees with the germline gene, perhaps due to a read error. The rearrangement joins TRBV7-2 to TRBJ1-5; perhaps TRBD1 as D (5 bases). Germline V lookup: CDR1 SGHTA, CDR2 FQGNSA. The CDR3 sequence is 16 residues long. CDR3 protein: CASSPPGGMSNRPQHF. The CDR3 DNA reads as TGTGCCAGCAGCCCCCCTGGGGGGATGAGCAATCGGCCCCAGCATTTT.

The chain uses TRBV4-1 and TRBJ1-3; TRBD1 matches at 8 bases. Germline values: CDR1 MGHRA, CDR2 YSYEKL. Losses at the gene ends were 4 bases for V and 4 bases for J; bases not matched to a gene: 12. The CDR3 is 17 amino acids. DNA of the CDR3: TGCGCCAGCAGCCTTACGATGGACAGGGCGTTCGGAAACACCATATATTTT. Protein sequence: CASSLTMDRAFGNTIYF.

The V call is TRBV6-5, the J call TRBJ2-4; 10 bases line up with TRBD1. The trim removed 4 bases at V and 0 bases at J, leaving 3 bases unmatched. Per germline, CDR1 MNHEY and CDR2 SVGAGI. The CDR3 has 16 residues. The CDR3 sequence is CASSSDRGLAKNIQYF. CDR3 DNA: TGTGCCAGCAGTTCTGACAGGGGGCTAGCCAAAAACATTCAGTACTTC.

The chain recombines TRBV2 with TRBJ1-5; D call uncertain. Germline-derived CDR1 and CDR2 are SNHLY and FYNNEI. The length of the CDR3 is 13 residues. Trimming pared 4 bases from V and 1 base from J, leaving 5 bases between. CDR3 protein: CASSVQSNQPQHF. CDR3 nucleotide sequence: TGTGCCAGCAGTGTACAGAGCAATCAGCCCCAGCATTTT.

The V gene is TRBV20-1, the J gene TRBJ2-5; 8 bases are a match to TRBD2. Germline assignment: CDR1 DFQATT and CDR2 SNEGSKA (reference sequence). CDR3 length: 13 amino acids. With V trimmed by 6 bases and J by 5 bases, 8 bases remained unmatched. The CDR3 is CSASGGAQETQYF. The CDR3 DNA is TGCAGTGCCTCGGGGGGGGCCCAGGAGACCCAGTACTTC.

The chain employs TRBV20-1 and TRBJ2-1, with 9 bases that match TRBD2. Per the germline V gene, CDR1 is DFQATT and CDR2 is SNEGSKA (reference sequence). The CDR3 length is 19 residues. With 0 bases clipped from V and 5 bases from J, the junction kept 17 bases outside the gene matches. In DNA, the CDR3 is TGCAGTGCTAGAGATCCGCGGGAGGGCCGTTCCCCCGAAAACAATGAGCAGTTCTTC. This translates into CSARDPREGRSPENNEQFF.

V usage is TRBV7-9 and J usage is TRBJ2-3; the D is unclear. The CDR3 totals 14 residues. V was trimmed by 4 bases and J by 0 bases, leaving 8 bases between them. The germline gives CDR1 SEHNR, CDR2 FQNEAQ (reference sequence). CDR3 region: CASSSEESTDTQYF. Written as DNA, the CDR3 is TGTGCCAGCAGCTCCGAGGAAAGCACAGATACGCAGTATTTT.